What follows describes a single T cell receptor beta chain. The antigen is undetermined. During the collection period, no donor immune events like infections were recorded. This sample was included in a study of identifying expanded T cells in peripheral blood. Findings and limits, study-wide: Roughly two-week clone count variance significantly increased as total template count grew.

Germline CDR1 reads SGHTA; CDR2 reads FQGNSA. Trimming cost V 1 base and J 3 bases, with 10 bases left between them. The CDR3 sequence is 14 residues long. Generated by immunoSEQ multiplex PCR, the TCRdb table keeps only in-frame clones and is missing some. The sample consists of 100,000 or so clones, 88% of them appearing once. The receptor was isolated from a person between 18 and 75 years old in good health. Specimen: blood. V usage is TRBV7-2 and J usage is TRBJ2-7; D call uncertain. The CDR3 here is CASSLDGQIYEQYF. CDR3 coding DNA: TGTGCCAGCAGCTTAGATGGCCAGATCTACGAGCAGTACTTC.